Following are 26 T cell receptor beta chains from one sample sequenced in a study of spatial heterogeneity in lung cancer. MiXCR was run by TCRdb on the 5' RACE reads, yielding one entry per CDR3 protein. Of 4,000 to 4,500 distinct CDR3 sequences in the sample, roughly 6% were seen once. Whole-study results and caveats: Counts of expanded alpha and beta TCRs within tumors tracked the tumor nonsynonymous mutation count.

Time point given: sample taken at primary tumor resection. For these TCRs, the target antigens are not known. Here the sequenced sample was lung tumor tissue, taken at surgery. All receptors derive from a male donor with early-stage non-small cell lung cancer.

This clonotype is medium-sized in the sample. The chain carries TRBV6-6 and TRBJ1-2; D might be TRBD1 (5 bases). The length of the CDR3 is 15 residues. The V gene's germline CDR1 is MNHNY and CDR2 SVGAGI (reference sequence). Trimming pared 7 bases from V and 4 bases from J, leaving 19 bases between. The DNA for the CDR3 is TGTGCCAGCACCCCGGGACCGGCTTTTGGCTATGGCTACACCTTC. Translation: CASTPGPAFGYGYTF.

Judged by abundance, this clonotype is medium-sized. The CDR3 sequence is CASRGTGGFGYTF. CDR3 coding DNA: TGTGCCAGCAGGGGAACAGGGGGCTTTGGCTACACCTTC. J is TRBJ1-2 and V is TRBV6-1; 9 bases match TRBD1. V gave up 6 bases and J gave up 7 bases; unmatched junction bases: 6. The CDR3 sequence is 13 residues long. The germline V gene has CDR1 MNHNS and CDR2 SASEGT.

By its share, this clonotype is large (0.1 to 1%). This chain connects TRBV9 to TRBJ1-1; no firm D call. The CDR3 runs 14 residues. V lost 0 bases, J lost 6 bases, and 12 bases lay in between. Looked up from germline, CDR1 is SGDLS and CDR2 is YYNGEE. The CDR3 loop is CASSVEGPVAEAFF. The CDR3, as DNA: TGTGCCAGCAGCGTAGAGGGCCCAGTCGCTGAAGCTTTCTTT.

This clonotype is labeled as medium-sized (0.01 to 0.1%). V and J are TRBV12-3 or TRBV12-4 and TRBJ1-6; D call uncertain. This CDR3 region has 12 residues. With 10 bases removed from V and 10 bases from J, the gap between germline ends came to 14 bases. The CDR3 protein is CATSSLSSPLHF. CDR3 DNA: TGTGCCACCTCGAGCCTCTCATCACCCCTCCACTTT.

Judged by abundance, this clonotype is medium-sized. The chain has TRBV20-1 and TRBJ2-5; D call uncertain. The CDR3 spans 13 residues. The germline V gene has CDR1 DFQATT and CDR2 SNEGSKA (reference sequence). V was clipped by 2 bases and J by 7 bases, with 14 bases between them. The CDR3 DNA reads as TGCAGTGCTAGACTTTACACGGCAGGGACCCAGTACTTC. This translates into CSARLYTAGTQYF.

This clonotype was found a few times. The V and J genes are TRBV12-5 and TRBJ2-3; 13 bases are shared with TRBD2. CDR3 length: 19 amino acids. V was pared by 2 bases and J by 5 bases, with 13 bases of the junction left unmatched. Germline values: CDR1 LGHNT, CDR2 FRNRAP. As DNA, the CDR3 is TGTGCTAGTGGTTTGACACCGACTAGCGGGGGGCGCCTTGAAGATACGCAGTATTTT. Translated, it gives CASGLTPTSGGRLEDTQYF.

This clonotype is medium-sized by share. The J gene is TRBJ2-7, the V gene TRBV7-2; a weak D match, TRBD2 (5 bases). V lost 10 bases and J 3 bases, leaving 16 bases between the germline ends. Looked up from germline, CDR1 is SGHTA and CDR2 is FQGNSA. The CDR3 extends over 13 amino acids. The CDR3 loop is CATERLADYEQYF. The CDR3 nucleotides are TGTGCCACTGAAAGGCTAGCTGACTACGAGCAGTACTTC.

This clonotype was observed at least ten times. This chain uses TRBV4-1 with TRBJ2-1; 7 nucleotides line up with TRBD2. Germline V gives CDR1 MGHRA, CDR2 YSYEKL. Trimming took 1 base from V and 5 from J; bases not matched to a gene: 14. The CDR3 sequence is 18 residues long. The CDR3 protein is CASSQVPPGTNGHNEQFF. CDR3 coding DNA: TGCGCCAGCAGCCAAGTACCCCCCGGGACTAACGGGCACAATGAGCAGTTCTTC.

Note on this clonotype: A much more abundant neighbour one base away suggests this may be a read error. The chain uses TRBV29-1 and TRBJ1-1, with D hard to call. The V and J ends lost 4 bases and 5 bases respectively, with 8 bases between them. This CDR3 contains 11 residues. The V gene's germline CDR1 is SQVTM and CDR2 ANQGSEA. Here the CDR3 reads CSVAKFTEAFF. The CDR3 DNA reads TGCAGCGTTGCAAAGTTTACTGAAGCTTTCTTT.

J is TRBJ2-7 and V is TRBV5-1; D possibly corresponds to TRBD1 (6 bases). The CDR3 has 17 residues. V was cut by 4 bases and J by 6 bases, with 26 bases left in between. Germline V gives CDR1 SGHRS, CDR2 YFSETQ. The CDR3 reads CASSPDLNREAFSEQYF. The CDR3 DNA reads TGCGCCAGCAGCCCGGATTTGAACAGGGAAGCCTTTTCCGAGCAGTACTTC.

The V gene is TRBV10-1, the J gene TRBJ2-3; no reliable D call. CDR1 and CDR2 from the germline V gene are WNHNN and SYGVQD (reference sequence). The CDR3 extends over 12 amino acids. V shed 4 bases and J shed 2 bases, with 4 bases lying between them. DNA of the CDR3: TGCGCCAGCAGTGCCCTCACAGATACGCAGTATTTT. Protein product: CASSALTDTQYF.

In this sample, this clonotype is medium-sized. The chain employs TRBV20-1 and TRBJ1-1; D call uncertain. Deletions cut 3 bases from V and 6 bases from J, with 8 bases between. Germline V lookup: CDR1 DFQATT, CDR2 SNEGSKA (reference sequence). The CDR3 covers 11 residues. CDR3 coding DNA: TGCAGTGCTAGGGCTGACGCTGAAGCTTTCTTT. It yields the protein CSARADAEAFF.

This clonotype is medium-sized by share. The rearrangement joins TRBV5-7 to TRBJ2-7; 9 nucleotides agree with TRBD1. TRBV5-7 is an open reading frame, and its role is uncertain. The V and J ends lost 6 bases and 4 bases, in that order; junction bases with no gene match: 8. The CDR3 covers 14 residues. The chain's CDR3 is CASILGTGLYEQYF. The CDR3 coding sequence is TGTGCCAGCATCCTCGGGACAGGGCTTTACGAGCAGTACTTC.

This clonotype is labeled as medium-sized. This chain links TRBV5-5 with TRBJ1-1; D unresolved. The CDR3 totals 15 residues. Germline values: CDR1 SGHKS, CDR2 YYEKEE (reference sequence). Trimming left V 4 bases short and J 7 bases short, with 20 bases between. CDR3 nucleotide sequence: TGTGCCAGCAGCAAAGCCTGGGGTCAGGCCATTGAAGCTTTCTTT. Its translation: CASSKAWGQAIEAFF.

This clonotype was seen a single time. With a much larger clone just one base away, this may be a read error. The chain joins TRBV30 to TRBJ1-5; 8 positions match TRBD1. CDR3 length: 14 residues. Germline V CDR1 and CDR2: GTSNPN, SVGIG (reference sequence). J gave up 7 bases and V 1 base, and 6 bases lay outside the gene matches. CDR3 region: CAWSENRGNQPQHF. DNA of the CDR3: TGTGCCTGGAGTGAAAACAGGGGGAACCAGCCCCAGCATTTT.

This clonotype is medium-sized in the sample. The DNA of the CDR3 is TGTGCCATCAGTGCCGAGGGGGGGACTGAAGCTTTCTTT. Residues: CAISAEGGTEAFF. The J gene is TRBJ1-1, the V gene TRBV10-3, with a tentative D call TRBD1 (6 bases). Germline V gene data show CDR1 as ENHRY and CDR2 as SYGVKD. This CDR3 has 13 amino acids. V lost 4 bases, J lost 5 bases, and 11 bases lay in between.

The chain links TRBV28 to TRBJ2-7; possible D gene TRBD2, 6 bases. The germline V gene has CDR1 MDHEN and CDR2 SYDVKM. The CDR3 has 15 residues. V was clipped by 4 bases and J by 0 bases, with 13 bases between them. CDR3 in DNA: TGTGCCAGCAGTTCATCGGGACTCAGCTCCTACGAGCAGTACTTC. Residues: CASSSSGLSSYEQYF.

CDR3 DNA: TGTGCCAGCACCTTACGGGGGGGCGGCACAGATACGCAGTATTTT. It yields the protein CASTLRGGGTDTQYF. The J gene is TRBJ2-3, the V gene TRBV12-3 or TRBV12-4, with TRBD2 matching 8 bases. V shed 7 bases, J shed 1 base, and the junction held 7 bases outside the gene matches. The length of the CDR3 is 15 residues.

There are many counts of this clonotype. The CDR3 DNA is TGTGCCAGTTCTCGAGGGGGGCTGATGAACACTGAAGCTTTCTTT. Its protein is CASSRGGLMNTEAFF. The rearrangement joins TRBV12-3 or TRBV12-4 to TRBJ1-1; a weak D match, TRBD1 (6 bases). CDR3 length: 15 residues. V lost 9 bases to trimming and J lost 0 bases, with 17 bases between them.

Only a few counts were recorded for this clonotype. This rearrangement joins TRBV20-1 to TRBJ2-5; either TRBD1 or TRBD2 may fit D (5 bases each). CDR3 length: 17 residues. The V end was cut by 0 bases, the J end by 3 bases, with 20 bases between. Germline CDR1 reads DFQATT; CDR2 reads SNEGSKA (reference sequence). In DNA form, the CDR3 reads TGCAGTGCTAGAGAAGGGAGCCGGACGGGACGGGAAGAGACCCAGTACTTC. It codes for CSAREGSRTGREETQYF.

This clonotype ranks as medium-sized. The chain couples TRBV20-1 to TRBJ1-5; D might be TRBD1 (6 bases). The germline V gene has CDR1 DFQATT and CDR2 SNEGSKA (reference sequence). The CDR3 consists of 15 residues. V shed 3 bases and J shed 4 bases, with 16 bases lying between them. Here the CDR3 reads CSASRPTGPNQPQHF. CDR3 DNA: TGCAGTGCTAGTAGACCGACAGGACCAAATCAGCCCCAGCATTTT.

This clonotype was recorded many times. The chain recombines TRBV19 with TRBJ1-1; D gene uncertain. Germline V gene sequence: CDR1 LNHDA, CDR2 SQIVND (reference sequence). V shed 2 bases and J shed 3 bases, with 10 bases lying between them. This CDR3 contains 14 residues. The CDR3 loop is CASSIIGLDTEAFF. In DNA, the CDR3 is TGTGCCAGTAGTATAATAGGGTTGGACACTGAAGCTTTCTTT.

The gene calls are TRBV6-4 and TRBJ1-5; 8 positions agree with TRBD1. This CDR3 region has 16 residues. Germline-derived CDR1 and CDR2 are MRHNA and SNTAGT. V lost 0 bases and J lost 7; bases outside the gene matches: 8. In DNA form, the CDR3 reads TGTGCCAGCAGTGACTCGATCAGGGGGCGTTTGCAGCCCCAGCATTTT. Translated: CASSDSIRGRLQPQHF.

By share of the sample, this clonotype is medium-sized (0.01 to 0.1%). The genes are TRBV9 and TRBJ2-1; D might be TRBD2 (5 bases). The CDR3 is made up of 13 amino acids. Germline loops: CDR1 SGDLS, CDR2 YYNGEE. Trimming removed 0 bases from V and 7 bases from J, with 8 bases in between. The CDR3 DNA reads as TGTGCCAGCAGCGTAGAATCGGGGAATGAGCAGTTCTTC. It specifies CASSVESGNEQFF.

In its sample, this clonotype is medium-sized. This chain links TRBV7-2 with TRBJ1-6, with D possibly matching TRBD1 (6 bases). The CDR3 has 19 amino acids. V was trimmed by 1 base and J by 0 bases, leaving 16 bases between them. The germline V gene has CDR1 SGHTA and CDR2 FQGNSA. CDR3 coding DNA: TGTGCCAGCAGCTTAGAGGGGGAGGGTTGGGGCTCCTATAATTCACCCCTCCACTTT. It is translated as CASSLEGEGWGSYNSPLHF.

This clonotype is large (0.1 to 1%) within its sample. The chain uses TRBV3-1 and TRBJ2-7, with D perhaps TRBD2 (6 bases). Germline V gene lookup returns CDR1 LGHDT and CDR2 YNNKEL (reference sequence). The CDR3 extends over 14 amino acids. Trimming removed 4 bases at V and 2 bases at J, with 12 bases between. CDR3 amino acids: CASSRLGETYEQYF. In DNA, the CDR3 is TGTGCCAGCAGCCGACTAGGGGAAACCTACGAGCAGTACTTC.